This T cell receptor beta chain appears in the sequencing data of a study of graft-versus-host responses after intestinal transplantation. With regard to this clone: Antigen: not known.

Sequencing used immunoSEQ multiplex PCR; TCRdb keeps in-frame clones, though not all of them. The data contain some 41,000 clones, more than 80% of them seen just once; the ten biggest clones take up less than 4.5%. Study outcomes and limitations: The recipient marrow held GvH clones, and some of them showed up first in ileum or blood.

The CDR3 covers 14 residues. In germline, CDR1 is KGHSH, CDR2 LQKENI. V was shortened by 3 bases and J by 1 base, with 9 bases between the two germline ends. The sequenced sample was PBMCs, obtained nearly 750 days after intestinal transplantation. The genes are TRBV18 and TRBJ2-5; D is perhaps TRBD1 or TRBD2 (5 bases each). The receptor comes from a human patient who received an intestinal transplant, so some T cells may come from the graft donor. Here the CDR3 reads CASSPRDGQETQYF. The CDR3 nucleotides read TGTGCCAGCTCACCCCGGGACGGCCAAGAGACCCAGTACTTC. The whole variable domain, remainder taken from reference TRBV18 and TRBJ2-5, is NAGVMQNPRHLVRRRGQEARLRCSPMKGHSHVYWYRQLPEEGLKFMVYLQKENIIDESGMPKERFSAEFPKEGPSILRIQQVVRGDSAAYFCASSPRDGQETQYFGPGTRLLVL.